The present entry profiles one T cell receptor beta chain with its context. Original processing notes: Reference gene primer amplification gave nucleated cell count estimates. Profiling relied on immunoSEQ multiplex PCR, and the TCRdb table lists in-frame clones only, not all of them. The V and J calls and the clone size are those of that table, but D and trimming were determined from the DNA. The sample consists of 150,000 or so clones, roughly four fifths of them appearing once. The sample belongs to a study of blood T cell repertoires in COVID-19. Study context: COVID-19 samples from acute and convalescent phases originated in the United States, Italy and Spain. PBMCs, B-cell-depleted T cells, or T cells provided the cDNA or gDNA that made up the material.

The sequence was collected from a human donor with acute or convalescent COVID-19. The donor label of this sample is uncertain. The sample taken for sequencing was peripheral blood.

The CDR3 loop reads CASSRTGNPYEQYF. CDR3 nucleotides: TGTGCCAGCAGCCGGACAGGGAACCCCTACGAGCAGTACTTC. The chain has TRBV3-1 (or the pseudogene TRBV3-2) and TRBJ2-7, with TRBD1 identical over 8 bases. The CDR3 is 14 amino acids. Per the germline V gene, CDR1 is LGHDT and CDR2 is YNNKEL (reference sequence). Unmatched junction bases numbered 4, after V lost 4 bases and J lost 2 bases.